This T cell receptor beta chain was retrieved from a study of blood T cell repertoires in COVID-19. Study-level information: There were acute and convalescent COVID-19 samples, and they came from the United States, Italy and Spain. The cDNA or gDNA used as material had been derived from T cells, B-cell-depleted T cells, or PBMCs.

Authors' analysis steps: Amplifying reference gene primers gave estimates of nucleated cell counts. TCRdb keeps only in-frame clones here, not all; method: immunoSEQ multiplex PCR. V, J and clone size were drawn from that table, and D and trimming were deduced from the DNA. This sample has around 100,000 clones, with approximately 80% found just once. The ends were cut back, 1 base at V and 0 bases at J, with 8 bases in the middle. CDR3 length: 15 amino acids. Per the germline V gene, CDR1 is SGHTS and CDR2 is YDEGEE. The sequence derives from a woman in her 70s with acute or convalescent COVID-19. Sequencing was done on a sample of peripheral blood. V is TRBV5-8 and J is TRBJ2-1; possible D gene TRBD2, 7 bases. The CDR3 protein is CASSLRGASYNEQFF. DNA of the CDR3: TGTGCCAGCAGCTTGCGGGGGGCCTCCTACAATGAGCAGTTCTTC.